These 21 T cell receptor beta chains were all obtained from the same sample, sequenced in a study of blood T cell repertoires in COVID-19. The method was immunoSEQ multiplex PCR; TCRdb's version includes in-frame clones alone and lacks a portion of them. The repertoire consists of 200,000 to 250,000 clones, with roughly nine tenths occurring once and the leading ten covering 3%. The sample comprised peripheral blood. These receptor sequences come from a man between 18 and 29 years old with active or convalescent COVID-19.

The V gene is TRBV5-6, the J gene TRBJ1-2, with D possibly being TRBD1 (6 bases). This CDR3 is 16 amino acids long. Germline V CDR1 and CDR2: SGHDT, YYEEEE. V was trimmed by 0 bases and J by 0 bases, leaving 12 bases between them. CDR3 in amino acids: CASSLGSDRSNYGYTF. The CDR3 DNA sequence: TGTGCCAGCAGCTTGGGGTCGGACAGATCTAACTATGGCTACACCTTC.

This clone was observed a few times. The V call is TRBV7-9, the J call TRBJ1-2, with D uncertain. The ends were cut back, 2 bases at V and 10 bases at J, with 11 bases in the middle. The germline CDR1 and CDR2 sequences are SEHNR and FQNEAQ (reference sequence). This CDR3 comprises 12 residues. CDR3 DNA: TGTGCCAGCAGCTTAACACTACAACACTACACCTTC. Protein sequence: CASSLTLQHYTF.

This sequence joins TRBV5-4 and TRBJ1-2; 9 nucleotides align to TRBD1. The germline CDR1 and CDR2 sequences are SGHNT and YYREEE (reference sequence). The CDR3 spans 15 residues. V lost 0 bases to trimming and J lost 8 bases; unmatched junction nucleotides: 8. CDR3 protein: CASSLANRGRGGYTF. CDR3 sequence (DNA): TGTGCCAGCAGCTTGGCCAACAGGGGGCGAGGAGGCTACACCTTC.

This clone was seen a handful of times. The V and J genes are TRBV21-1 and TRBJ1-5; no DNA check was done on the table's D call, TRBD1. TRBV21-1 is marked as a pseudogene. The CDR3 runs to 11 residues. CDR3 in amino acids: CAGRGLPSQHF. CDR3 nucleotide sequence: TGTGCCGGCAGGGGCCTCCCAAGCCAGCATTTT.

The rearrangement links TRBV6-1 to TRBJ2-7, with 8 bases lining up with TRBD1. V was clipped by 4 bases and J by 0 bases; unmatched bases: 14. Germline V lookup: CDR1 MNHNS, CDR2 SASEGT. The CDR3 loop spans 18 amino acids. The CDR3 region is CASSGGQGIPQSSYEQYF. CDR3 bases: TGTGCCAGCAGTGGAGGACAGGGTATCCCCCAAAGCTCCTACGAGCAGTACTTC.

The rearrangement uses TRBV3-1 (or the pseudogene TRBV3-2) and TRBJ1-2; D is perhaps TRBD1 (5 bases). CDR3 length: 13 residues. The germline V gene encodes CDR1 LGHDT and CDR2 YNNKEL (reference sequence). V shed 3 bases and J shed 4 bases, with 9 bases lying between them. The CDR3 spells CASSQLGGYGYTF. In DNA, the CDR3 is TGTGCCAGCAGCCAGTTGGGGGGCTATGGCTACACCTTC.

V is TRBV7-9 and J is TRBJ2-3, with 11 nucleotides matching TRBD2. From germline, CDR1 is SEHNR and CDR2 FQNEAQ (reference sequence). Trimming took 8 bases from V and 0 from J; bases not matched to a gene: 1. The CDR3 is 14 residues long. As DNA, the CDR3 is TGTGCCAGCTGGACTAGCGGGAGCACAGATACGCAGTATTTT. Translating gives CASWTSGSTDTQYF.

This clone has more than one count but fewer than ten. This chain connects TRBV20-1 to TRBJ2-3; 7 nucleotides match TRBD1. The CDR3 contains 15 residues. V trimming: 3 bases; J trimming: 6 bases; junction bases outside the gene matches: 12. Germline V gene sequence: CDR1 DFQATT, CDR2 SNEGSKA (reference sequence). Here the CDR3 reads CSASSGTEPRDTQYF. As DNA, the CDR3 is TGCAGTGCTAGTTCAGGGACAGAGCCTAGGGATACGCAGTATTTT.

The chain is built from TRBV30 and TRBJ1-2; D might be TRBD1 (5 bases). V lost 6 bases, J lost 4 bases, and 15 bases lay in between. The CDR3 has 13 amino acids. Germline V gene lookup returns CDR1 GTSNPN and CDR2 SVGIG (reference sequence). The CDR3 DNA is TGTGCCTGTGAGGCGGGGGGAAGCTATGGCTACACCTTC. This translates into CACEAGGSYGYTF.

The V gene is TRBV19, the J gene TRBJ2-6, with 11 bases lining up with TRBD2. The ends lost 4 bases at V and 1 base at J; junction bases unmatched: 6. The CDR3 is made up of 18 amino acids. Per the germline V gene, CDR1 is LNHDA and CDR2 is SQIVND (reference sequence). Written as DNA, the CDR3 is TGTGCCAGTAGTACAACCGGGACTAGCGGTTCTGGGGCCAACGTCCTGACTTTC. Its translation: CASSTTGTSGSGANVLTF.

The gene calls are TRBV7-3 and TRBJ2-3; 7 bases are shared with TRBD2. The CDR3 runs to 17 residues. After removal of 5 bases from V and 6 bases from J, the junction contained 17 bases not matched to a gene. CDR1 is SGHTA and CDR2 is FQGTGA in the germline V gene. The CDR3 protein is CASSPNGRGSYPDTQYF. The CDR3 region has the DNA TGTGCCAGCAGCCCCAATGGGAGGGGAAGTTATCCTGATACGCAGTATTTT.

V is TRBV24-1 and J is TRBJ2-5; D might be TRBD2 (5 bases). The CDR3 length is 14 residues. Looked up from germline, CDR1 is KGHDR and CDR2 is SFDVKD. V lost 5 bases and J 0 bases, leaving 9 bases between the germline ends. CDR3 loop: CATSVGADQETQYF. In DNA, the CDR3 is TGTGCCACCAGTGTCGGAGCGGACCAAGAGACCCAGTACTTC.

The V gene is TRBV27, the J gene TRBJ2-7, with TRBD1 matching over 7 bases. The CDR3 spans 15 residues. Germline loops: CDR1 MNHEY, CDR2 SMNVEV (reference sequence). V gave up 5 bases and J gave up 2 bases; unmatched junction bases: 9. Here the CDR3 reads CASSTRGSATYEQYF. CDR3 bases: TGTGCCAGCAGTACCAGGGGGAGCGCTACCTACGAGCAGTACTTC.

This clone was picked up a small number of times. The genes are TRBV19 and TRBJ1-4, with 8 bases that match TRBD1. After removal of 5 bases from V and 6 bases from J, the junction contained 5 bases not matched to a gene. The CDR3 spans 14 residues. Germline CDR1 reads LNHDA; CDR2 reads SQIVND (reference sequence). The CDR3 reads CASSSGQGDEKLFF. The CDR3 nucleotides are TGTGCCAGTAGTTCCGGACAGGGAGATGAAAAACTGTTTTTT.

The J gene is TRBJ1-1, the V gene TRBV3-1 (or the pseudogene TRBV3-2); 8 bases fit TRBD1. Germline trimming cut 1 base from V and 7 bases from J; bases unmatched to any gene: 5. CDR1 and CDR2 (germline): LGHDT, YNNKEL (reference sequence). There are 14 residues in the CDR3. Here the CDR3 DNA reads TGTGCCAGCAGCCAAGTTTCAGGGGGCATTGAAGCTTTCTTT. Translating gives CASSQVSGGIEAFF.

The J gene is TRBJ2-1, the V gene TRBV20-1; tentatively, D is TRBD1 (5 bases). Trimming pared 3 bases from V and 12 bases from J, leaving 15 bases between. The CDR3 length is 12 residues. CDR1 is DFQATT and CDR2 is SNEGSKA in the germline V gene (reference sequence). The CDR3 DNA sequence: TGCAGTGCTAGTCCAGGGAACGATGGGCAGTTCTTC. The encoded protein is CSASPGNDGQFF.

The chain has TRBV2 and TRBJ1-5, with D uncertain. V was clipped by 7 bases and J by 4 bases, with 11 bases between them. The germline gives CDR1 SNHLY, CDR2 FYNNEI. The length of the CDR3 is 13 residues. This CDR3 reads CASTPTRNQPQHF. The CDR3 bases are TGTGCCAGCACTCCCACACGAAATCAGCCCCAGCATTTT.

The J gene is TRBJ2-1, the V gene TRBV3-1 (or the pseudogene TRBV3-2); no reliable D call. Trimming shortened V by 4 bases and J by 0 bases, and 16 bases separated the two germline ends. This CDR3 has 17 residues. Germline V gives CDR1 LGHDT, CDR2 YNNKEL (reference sequence). CDR3 sequence: CASSPPLGTSSYNEQFF. As DNA, the CDR3 is TGTGCCAGCAGCCCTCCGTTGGGCACCAGCTCCTACAATGAGCAGTTCTTC.

The CDR3 protein is CASSQGGLNTEAFF. The CDR3 nucleotides are TGTGCCAGTAGTCAGGGAGGATTGAACACTGAAGCTTTCTTT. This chain joins TRBV19 and TRBJ1-1, with D perhaps TRBD1 (5 bases). This CDR3 region has 14 residues. Germline-derived CDR1 and CDR2 are LNHDA and SQIVND (reference sequence). V lost 5 bases and J lost 0, with 10 bases in between.

This clone was seen a few times. The gene calls are TRBV6-5 and TRBJ1-2; D is possibly TRBD1 (6 bases). The CDR3 is 12 amino acids. The V gene lost 8 bases and the J gene lost 4 bases, with 11 bases spanning the gap. In germline, CDR1 is MNHEY, CDR2 SVGAGI. CDR3 bases: TGTGCCAGCGAAGAGGACAGCTATGGCTACACCTTC. It yields the protein CASEEDSYGYTF.

This clone was seen just once. V gene TRBV27 combines with J gene TRBJ2-1; the D gene is possibly TRBD1 (6 bases). Germline CDR1 reads MNHEY; CDR2 reads SMNVEV (reference sequence). The V and J ends lost 3 bases and 7 bases respectively, with 16 bases between them. The CDR3 extends over 15 amino acids. Here the CDR3 DNA reads TGTGCCAGCAGTTTTTTGGGGGCCAGTCAAAATGAGCAGTTCTTC. This gives the protein CASSFLGASQNEQFF.